The 7 T cell receptor beta chains given below trace back to one sample, sequenced in a study of graft-versus-host responses after intestinal transplantation. No antigen has been identified for these receptors. Sequenced by immunoSEQ multiplex PCR; TCRdb stores in-frame clones only, minus some. The table lists more than 100,000 clones, approximately 92% of them singletons. This specimen was unstimulated CD4+ T cells sorted from spleen or lymph node cells, taken before intestinal transplant. These receptors originate from a human donor who received an intestinal transplant.

The V call is TRBV28, the J call TRBJ1-1; 12 bases map to TRBD1. The CDR3 spans 15 residues. V shed 6 bases, J shed 7 bases, and the junction held 9 bases outside the gene matches. Germline V lookup: CDR1 MDHEN, CDR2 SYDVKM. CDR3 coding DNA: TGTGCCAGCAGCCCATCCGGGACAGGGGGCGGTGAAGCTTTCTTT. Its translation: CASSPSGTGGGEAFF.

The chain is built from TRBV4-2 and TRBJ1-1; D is unclear. In germline, CDR1 is LGHNA, CDR2 YNFKEQ. Trimming left V 5 bases short and J 0 bases short, with 16 bases between. This CDR3 is built from 16 residues. The DNA of the CDR3 is TGTGCCAGCAGCGTACCCGGCCTGGGGATGAACACTGAAGCTTTCTTT. Amino acids: CASSVPGLGMNTEAFF.

The V call is TRBV7-3, the J call TRBJ2-7; 10 bases align to TRBD2. Germline CDR1 reads SGHTA; CDR2 reads FQGTGA. CDR3 length: 14 amino acids. V was pared by 5 bases and J by 2 bases, with 3 bases of the junction left unmatched. CDR3 nucleotides: TGTGCCAGCAGCGCAACTAGCGGGACCTACGAGCAGTACTTC. It yields the protein CASSATSGTYEQYF.

The chain couples TRBV28 to TRBJ1-5, with a possible D match to TRBD1 (6 bases). CDR1 and CDR2 (germline): MDHEN, SYDVKM. Trimming took off 10 bases at V and 0 bases at J, with 13 bases between the two ends. The length of the CDR3 is 14 residues. CDR3 DNA: TGTGCCACCCAGAAGGGGGGTAGCAATCAGCCCCAGCATTTT. Translating gives CATQKGGSNQPQHF. The variable domain in full, completed from reference TRBV28 and TRBJ1-5, reads DVKVTQSSRYLVKRTGEKVFLECVQDMDHENMFWYRQDPGLGLRLIYFSYDVKMKEKGDIPEGYSVSREKKERFSLILESASTNQTSMYLCATQKGGSNQPQHFGDGTRLSIL.

This chain uses TRBV28 with TRBJ2-1, with D possibly being TRBD1 (5 bases). The V end lost 2 bases, the J end lost 12 bases, and 11 bases lay between the germline ends. Germline V gene sequence: CDR1 MDHEN, CDR2 SYDVKM. The CDR3 covers 12 residues. Here the CDR3 reads CASSLGALGQFF. CDR3 bases: TGTGCCAGCAGTTTAGGGGCCCTTGGGCAGTTCTTC.

V usage is TRBV6-5 and J usage is TRBJ1-1; D ambiguous. V was trimmed by 3 bases and J by 1 base, leaving 9 bases between them. This CDR3 is built from 14 residues. Germline CDR1 reads MNHEY; CDR2 reads SVGAGI. The CDR3 DNA follows: TGTGCCAGCAGTTATATTGGCCAGAACACTGAAGCTTTCTTT. Its translation is CASSYIGQNTEAFF.

This chain connects TRBV5-4 to TRBJ1-5; D perhaps matches TRBD1 (5 bases). Germline lookup yields CDR1 SGHNT and CDR2 YYREEE (reference sequence). The V gene lost 0 bases and the J gene lost 6 bases, with 13 bases spanning the gap. The CDR3 totals 15 residues. The CDR3 region has the DNA TGTGCCAGCAGCTTGGGAGGGGCGAGCGGTCAGCCCCAGCATTTT. Protein: CASSLGGASGQPQHF.